Only a few counts were recorded for the clone carrying this T cell receptor beta chain. What it recognizes is unknown. This specimen belongs to a study of molecular identifiers for immune sequencing clone quantification. Points from the study as a whole: Clonotypes surpassing 20 RNA copies contained over 98% of effector molecules, versus under 1% in naive cells.

V was shortened by 4 bases and J by 4 bases, with 23 bases between the two germline ends. Germline CDR1 is SGHNT and CDR2 is YYREEE (reference sequence). CDR3 length: 17 residues. The authors sorted naive CD8 T cells as CD8+CD4-CCR7+CD45RA+. Preparation methods for the bulk TCR libraries were those previously described, with listed TCR primers. Using its own MiXCR run on the PCR reads, TCRdb lists one record per CDR3 protein. The data hold about half a million distinct CDR3 sequences, with about a fifth observed a single time. The rearrangement links TRBV5-4 to TRBJ1-2; weak D call: TRBD1 (5 bases). Sequenced material: naive CD8+ T cells from blood, with Jurkat cell RNA spiked in. Subset given: FACS-sorted CD8+CD4-CCR7+CD45RA+ naive T cells. This receptor was obtained from a human donor in good health. Some libraries in this study had Jurkat cell RNA spiked in. The CDR3 loop reads CASSKDGTRAPTYGYTF. CDR3 in DNA: TGTGCCAGCAGCAAGGACGGGACTCGTGCGCCGACCTATGGCTACACCTTC.